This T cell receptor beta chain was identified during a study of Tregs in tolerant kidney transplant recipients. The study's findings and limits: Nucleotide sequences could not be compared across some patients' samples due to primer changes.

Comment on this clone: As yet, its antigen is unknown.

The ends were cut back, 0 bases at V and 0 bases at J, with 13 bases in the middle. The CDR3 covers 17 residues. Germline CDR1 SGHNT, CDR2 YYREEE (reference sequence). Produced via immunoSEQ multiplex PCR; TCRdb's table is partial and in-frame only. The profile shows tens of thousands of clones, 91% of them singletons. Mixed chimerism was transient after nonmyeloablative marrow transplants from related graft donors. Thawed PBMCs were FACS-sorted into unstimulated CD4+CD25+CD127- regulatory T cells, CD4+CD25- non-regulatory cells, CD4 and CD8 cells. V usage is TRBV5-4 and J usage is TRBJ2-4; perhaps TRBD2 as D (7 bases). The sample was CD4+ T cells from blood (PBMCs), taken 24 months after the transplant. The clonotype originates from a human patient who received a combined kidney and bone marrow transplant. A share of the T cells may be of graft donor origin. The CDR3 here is CASSLAGGLLAKNIQYF. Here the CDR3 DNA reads TGTGCCAGCAGCTTGGCCGGGGGGCTACTAGCCAAAAACATTCAGTACTTC.